One sample yielded the 32 T cell receptor beta chains listed below, sequenced in a study of blood T cell repertoires in COVID-19 (dated by TCRdb to the early 2020s). Library generation was performed with the immunoSEQ multiplex PCR assay. Held by TCRdb, this immuneACCESS table contains in-frame sequences only and omits some clones. Under half of the omission traces to an unresolved V gene where checked; the cause of the rest is unknown. The sample table records 200,000 to 250,000 clones; approximately 90% of these occur just once. The ten largest clonotypes hold about 10% of the sample. The sequenced sample consisted of peripheral blood. The receptors derive from a woman between 45 and 60 years old with COVID-19, enrolled during active disease.

This chain connects TRBV10-3 to TRBJ1-2, with D perhaps TRBD1 (5 bases). The CDR3 extends over 14 amino acids. The germline V and J ends were trimmed by 8 bases and 5 bases, with 18 bases remaining between them. Germline V CDR1 and CDR2: ENHRY, SYGVKD. CDR3 DNA: TGTGCCATCCAAGAAGGAGGGACCGGTTATGGCTACACCTTC. Its translation is CAIQEGGTGYGYTF.

This chain joins TRBV5-1 and TRBJ2-3; D is perhaps TRBD1 (7 bases). The V gene lost 2 bases and the J gene lost 3 bases, with 19 bases spanning the gap. The CDR3 has 17 residues. CDR1 is SGHRS, CDR2 YFSETQ, per germline. CDR3: CASSLGAGGQTTDTQYF. CDR3 in DNA: TGCGCCAGCAGCTTAGGGGCAGGGGGGCAGACTACAGATACGCAGTATTTT.

The V gene is TRBV2, the J gene TRBJ1-1; unclear D gene. V gave up 1 base and J gave up 1 base, with 7 bases separating them. Germline assignment: CDR1 SNHLY and CDR2 FYNNEI. The CDR3 is 14 residues long. The CDR3 DNA is TGTGCCAGCAGTGAAGGGGCAGGGAACACTGAAGCTTTCTTT. It codes for CASSEGAGNTEAFF.

The genes are TRBV6-1 and TRBJ2-7, with 7 nucleotides matching TRBD2. Trimming took 0 bases from V and 4 from J; bases not matched to a gene: 0. The CDR3 is 13 residues long. The germline V gene has CDR1 MNHNS and CDR2 SASEGT. The CDR3 DNA is TGTGCCAGCAGTGAAGCGCGGGGGTACGAGCAGTACGTC. Translated: CASSEARGYEQYV.

This chain joins TRBV2 and TRBJ1-1; a possible D gene is TRBD1 (5 bases). The germline CDR1 and CDR2 sequences are SNHLY and FYNNEI. This CDR3 has 14 amino acids. Trimming cost V 6 bases and J 4 bases, with 15 bases left between them. The CDR3 coding sequence is TGTGCCAGCAGCGCGTCGGGGGGGTCCACTGAAGCTTTCTTT. Translation: CASSASGGSTEAFF.

The chain has TRBV7-7 and TRBJ2-7; 8 bases match TRBD1. The CDR3 sequence is 17 residues long. Germline V lookup: CDR1 SSHAT, CDR2 FNYEAQ (reference sequence). J gave up 2 bases and V 6 bases, and 15 bases lay outside the gene matches. CDR3 sequence (DNA): TGTGCCAGCAGTTGCGATGACGGACAGGGAGCGACCTACGAGCAGTACGTC. Its protein product is CASSCDDGQGATYEQYV.

V gene TRBV6-1 combines with J gene TRBJ1-5; D remains ambiguous. Germline CDR1 reads MNHNS; CDR2 reads SASEGT. The V and J ends lost 3 bases and 8 bases respectively, with 8 bases between them. CDR3 length equals 12 residues. The CDR3 DNA is TGTGCCAGCAGTGATAATTTCGAGCCCCAGCATTTT. It is translated as CASSDNFEPQHF.

The V and J genes are TRBV5-4 and TRBJ2-2; 9 positions agree with TRBD2. The CDR3 runs 15 residues. The V gene's germline CDR1 is SGHNT and CDR2 YYREEE (reference sequence). V shed 1 base and J 5 bases; nucleotides not matched to a gene: 3. DNA of the CDR3: TGTGCCAGCAGCTTGTCGGCGGGGGGGACCGGGGAGCTGTTTTTT. Translated, it gives CASSLSAGGTGELFF. The complete variable domain, with remaining parts taken from reference TRBV5-4 and TRBJ2-2, reads ETGVTQSPTHLIKTRGQQVTLRCSSQSGHNTVSWYQQALGQGPQFIFQYYREEENGRGNFPPRFSGLQFPNYSSELNVNALELDDSALYLCASSLSAGGTGELFFGEGSRLTVL.

The chain combines TRBV7-2 with TRBJ2-3; 8 nucleotides align to TRBD2. With 0 bases clipped from V and 11 bases from J, the junction kept 1 base outside the gene matches. CDR1 is SGHTA, CDR2 FQGNSA, per germline. The CDR3 consists of 12 residues. Written as DNA, the CDR3 is TGTGCCAGCAGCTTAGCGCGGGGGGAGCAGTATTTT. Protein sequence: CASSLARGEQYF.

This clone was recorded a few times. This chain connects TRBV7-2 to TRBJ2-1; no reliable D call. The CDR3 loop spans 14 amino acids. Germline values: CDR1 SGHTA, CDR2 FQGNSA. The ends were cut back, 6 bases at V and 3 bases at J, with 12 bases in the middle. The CDR3 here is CASSPAMSYNEQFF. CDR3 nucleotides: TGTGCCAGCAGTCCTGCGATGAGCTACAATGAGCAGTTCTTC.

The chain carries TRBV7-2 and TRBJ2-5; D uncertain. CDR1 is SGHTA and CDR2 is FQGNSA in the germline V gene. CDR3 length equals 13 residues. V lost 6 bases and J 0 bases, leaving 8 bases between the germline ends. Here the CDR3 DNA reads TGTGCCAGCAGTCAAACATACCAAGAGACCCAGTACTTC. It specifies CASSQTYQETQYF.

The V and J genes are TRBV6-5 and TRBJ1-3, with D uncertain. CDR3 length: 15 amino acids. Germline CDR1 MNHEY, CDR2 SVGAGI. Trimming pared 2 bases from V and 8 bases from J, leaving 16 bases between. The CDR3 DNA is TGTGCCAGCAGTTACGCCCGACCCCAGGAGGACACCATATATTTT. It specifies CASSYARPQEDTIYF.

The chain joins TRBV10-3 to TRBJ2-7, with TRBD1 identical over 8 bases. Germline trimming cut 0 bases from V and 2 bases from J; bases unmatched to any gene: 9. The CDR3 runs 17 residues. CDR1 is ENHRY, CDR2 SYGVKD, per germline. This CDR3 is CAISESGEWGQAYEQYF. CDR3 nucleotide sequence: TGTGCCATCAGTGAGTCTGGGGAGTGGGGACAGGCCTACGAGCAGTACTTC.

The chain has TRBV4-1 and TRBJ2-1, with 13 bases that match TRBD2. This CDR3 is 19 amino acids long. The V and J ends lost 2 bases and 5 bases, in that order; junction bases with no gene match: 12. Germline CDR1 and CDR2: MGHRA and YSYEKL. The CDR3 sequence: CASSQFPPTGTSGDNEQFF. Written as DNA, the CDR3 is TGCGCCAGCAGCCAATTCCCCCCCACCGGGACTAGCGGGGACAATGAGCAGTTCTTC.

For this clone: This CDR3 is also generated by other DNA sequences in the sample. This chain links TRBV5-4 with TRBJ2-5; D is unclear. V lost 1 base, J lost 5 bases, and 3 bases lay in between. The CDR3 is made up of 11 amino acids. Germline V lookup: CDR1 SGHNT, CDR2 YYREEE (reference sequence). In DNA form, the CDR3 reads TGTGCCAGCAGCTTGCGGGAGACCCAGTACTTC. It translates to CASSLRETQYF.

The J gene is TRBJ2-3, the V gene TRBV15, with D maybe TRBD1 (6 bases). Germline CDR1 LNHNV, CDR2 YYDKDF (reference sequence). The germline V and J ends were trimmed by 0 bases and 3 bases, with 16 bases remaining between them. The CDR3 length is 17 residues. CDR3 in DNA: TGTGCCACCAGCAGAGATGGCGGAGACAGGCGAACAGATACGCAGTATTTT. Amino acids: CATSRDGGDRRTDTQYF.

The chain uses TRBV24-1 and TRBJ2-2, with 7 bases identical to TRBD1. With 4 bases clipped from V and 2 bases from J, the junction kept 9 bases outside the gene matches. The V gene's germline CDR1 is KGHDR and CDR2 SFDVKD. The CDR3 runs 17 residues. This CDR3 is CATSDPDRESNTGELFF. The CDR3 DNA is TGTGCCACCAGTGACCCCGACAGGGAGAGTAACACCGGGGAGCTGTTTTTT.

This rearrangement joins TRBV9 to TRBJ2-6; D unclear. Looked up from germline, CDR1 is SGDLS and CDR2 is YYNGEE. This CDR3 contains 15 residues. The V and J ends lost 2 bases and 2 bases respectively, with 8 bases between them. CDR3 DNA: TGTGCCAGCAGCGTCGGGTCTACTGGGGCCAACGTCCTGACTTTC. This translates into CASSVGSTGANVLTF.

J is TRBJ1-2 and V is TRBV30; tentatively, D is TRBD1 (6 bases). This CDR3 is built from 11 residues. CDR1 is GTSNPN and CDR2 is SVGIG in the germline V gene (reference sequence). V lost 8 bases and J lost 8, with 15 bases in between. The CDR3 loop reads CATIRQGGYTF. Written as DNA, the CDR3 is TGTGCCACCATCAGGCAGGGGGGCTACACCTTC.

The chain uses TRBV10-2 and TRBJ1-2; no reliable D call. The CDR3 spans 14 residues. V was shortened by 7 bases and J by 3 bases, with 15 bases between the two germline ends. The germline gives CDR1 WSHSY, CDR2 SAAADI. The CDR3 nucleotides are TGCGCCAGCAAACCCTTGGACGGGGACTATGGCTACACCTTC. Its protein is CASKPLDGDYGYTF.

The chain links TRBV6-5 to TRBJ1-5; TRBD1 is a possible D gene (6 bases). Germline V CDR1 and CDR2: MNHEY, SVGAGI. Trimming cost V 7 bases and J 4 bases, with 11 bases left between them. This CDR3 spans 13 amino acids. The CDR3 nucleotides are TGTGCCAGCACGGACAGAGATAATCAGCCCCAGCATTTT. Translated, it gives CASTDRDNQPQHF.

The chain uses TRBV6-1 and TRBJ1-4, with D uncertain. The germline V gene encodes CDR1 MNHNS and CDR2 SASEGT. V was pared by 1 base and J by 2 bases, with 8 bases between. The CDR3 runs to 15 residues. CDR3 coding DNA: TGTGCCAGCAGTGAAGTCGGGAGGACTAATGAAAAACTGTTTTTT. As protein: CASSEVGRTNEKLFF.

This clone was picked up one time. This chain uses TRBV3-1 (or the pseudogene TRBV3-2) with TRBJ1-6; D gene uncertain. The V and J ends lost 4 bases and 7 bases respectively, with 17 bases between them. The CDR3 has 16 amino acids. Germline CDR1 and CDR2: LGHDT and YNNKEL (reference sequence). The DNA of the CDR3 is TGTGCCAGCAGCCCCTACGGGGTCAAGGGAAATTCACCCCTCCACTTT. The encoded protein is CASSPYGVKGNSPLHF.

The V and J genes are TRBV5-1 and TRBJ2-3, with D possibly TRBD2 on 6 matching bases. Deletions cut 7 bases from V and 6 bases from J, with 12 bases between. The germline gives CDR1 SGHRS, CDR2 YFSETQ. This CDR3 spans 12 amino acids. CDR3 protein: CASGGAKDTQYF. DNA of the CDR3: TGCGCCAGCGGCGGGGCCAAGGATACGCAGTATTTT.

This clone was seen more than once but under ten times. J is TRBJ2-3 and V is TRBV12-5; 9 bases are a match to TRBD1. Germline values: CDR1 LGHNT, CDR2 FRNRAP. The CDR3 length is 15 residues. With 1 base clipped from V and 5 bases from J, the junction kept 4 bases outside the gene matches. CDR3 in DNA: TGTGCTAGTGGTTTGGGGTACAGGGGGCAAGATACGCAGTATTTT. Protein product: CASGLGYRGQDTQYF.

The gene calls are TRBV3-1 (or the pseudogene TRBV3-2) and TRBJ2-5, with unresolved D. The V end lost 4 bases, the J end lost 1 base, and 7 bases lay between the germline ends. CDR3 size: 13 residues. Germline V gene sequence: CDR1 LGHDT, CDR2 YNNKEL (reference sequence). The CDR3 DNA is TGTGCCAGCAGCCGGGCAGGCCAAGAGACCCAGTACTTC. This translates into CASSRAGQETQYF.

The count of this clone is one. This chain links TRBV4-1 with TRBJ2-1; TRBD2 aligns across 12 bases. Germline trimming cut 1 base from V and 6 bases from J; bases unmatched to any gene: 7. Germline loops: CDR1 MGHRA, CDR2 YSYEKL. The CDR3 runs to 17 residues. The CDR3, as DNA: TGCGCCAGCAGCCAAGTCCGACTAGCGGGGGCCGTCAATGAGCAGTTCTTC. Translating it yields CASSQVRLAGAVNEQFF.

The CDR3 region has the DNA TGTGCCAGCAGCTTAGTGGTAGCGGGGGCCTTCTACGAGCAGTACTTC. It specifies CASSLVVAGAFYEQYF. This rearrangement joins TRBV7-2 to TRBJ2-7; 9 bases align to TRBD2. V shed 1 base, J shed 3 bases, and the junction held 7 bases outside the gene matches. The CDR3 extends over 16 amino acids. Germline V gene lookup returns CDR1 SGHTA and CDR2 FQGNSA.

The rearrangement uses TRBV27 and TRBJ2-7; TRBD2 aligns across 8 bases. This CDR3 contains 16 residues. Trimming removed 7 bases from V and 0 bases from J; junction bases left unmatched: 11. Germline-derived CDR1 and CDR2 are MNHEY and SMNVEV (reference sequence). CDR3 protein: CASTMSSAGDSYEQYF. The CDR3 coding sequence is TGTGCCAGCACTATGTCCTCAGCGGGGGACTCCTACGAGCAGTACTTC.

About this clone itself: Other DNA sequences within the sample encode an identical CDR3. The chain uses TRBV2 and TRBJ1-5, with D tentatively TRBD1 (5 bases). Germline V gene data show CDR1 as SNHLY and CDR2 as FYNNEI. The CDR3 contains 13 residues. V was clipped by 6 bases and J by 1 base, with 7 bases between them. The CDR3 loop reads CASRRDSNQPQHF. The CDR3 bases are TGTGCCAGCAGGCGGGACAGCAATCAGCCCCAGCATTTT.

This clone occurred once. This rearrangement joins TRBV21-1 to TRBJ2-7; TRBD1 reflects the table's D call only, with no check against the DNA. TRBV21-1 is noted as a pseudogene. The CDR3 sequence is 15 residues long. CDR3 region: CASSKRDRGTYEQYV. CDR3 nucleotide sequence: TGTGCCAGCAGCAAAAGGGACAGGGGGACCTACGAGCAGTACGTC.

The count of this clone is one. V usage is TRBV5-6 and J usage is TRBJ1-1; D not certain. V was trimmed by 0 bases and J by 0 bases, leaving 9 bases between them. Germline CDR1 and CDR2: SGHDT and YYEEEE. The CDR3 totals 15 residues. In DNA, the CDR3 is TGTGCCAGCAGCTTGGTGGTGGCCGTGAACACTGAAGCTTTCTTT. Residues: CASSLVVAVNTEAFF.